This TCR beta chain stems from a study of shared clonotypes between healthy human individuals. Regarding the study as a whole: Relative to memory subsets, naive subsets generally showed larger estimated richness.

Here immunoSEQ multiplex PCR was the method, and the copy in TCRdb shows in-frame clones only, minus some. The sample consists of some 1 million clones, approximately 72% of them appearing once. Germline V gene lookup returns CDR1 MNHNS and CDR2 SASEGT. The V gene lost 8 bases and the J gene lost 8 bases, with 15 bases spanning the gap. The CDR3 length is 12 residues. A word on this clone: The antigen is not known.

Input material: memory CD4+ T cells sorted from blood. Sample subset: CD45RA-negative fraction. The receptor was derived from a man between 18 and 35 years old in good health. The chain uses TRBV6-1 and TRBJ1-1; maybe TRBD1 (5 bases). The CDR3 protein is CASGDGRLEAFF. DNA of the CDR3: TGTGCCAGCGGGGACGGTAGATTAGAAGCTTTCTTT.